These T cell receptor beta chains were read from a single sample in a study of breast tumors, draining lymph nodes, adjacent tissues. TCRdb ran MiXCR on the multiplex PCR reads and lists one entry per CDR3 protein. Found here are about 180,000 distinct CDR3 sequences, 30% to 35% of them singletons; the top ten hold around 4.5%. Source material: axillary lymph node tissue. The receptors shown here come from a female donor with breast cancer. Some clones in this sample may be carry-over from other donors' samples. Both conserved end residues are part of each CDR3. The D gene is left open where the match is weak. Clone size is stated in some rows and not others, as once, few, many or a class when expanded.

V: TRBV11-2; size: many; D: NA; J: TRBJ1-2; CDR3: CASSLKNYGYTF; DNA: TGTGCCAGCAGCCTCAAGAACTATGGCTACACCTTC
V: TRBV12-3/TRBV12-4; size: NA; D: TRBD2; J: TRBJ2-5; CDR3: CASGSGGDWGTQYF; DNA: TGTGCCAGCGGTTCCGGGGGGGACTGGGGGACCCAGTACTTC
V: TRBV4-3; size: NA; D: NA; J: TRBJ1-3; CDR3: CWHRSEEGLSGNTIYF; DNA: TGCTGGCACAGAAGTGAAGAGGGCCTCTCTGGAAACACCATATATTTT
V: TRBV28; size: NA; D: TRBD2; J: TRBJ2-3; CDR3: CASLSLAGGADTQYF; DNA: TGTGCCAGCTTAAGCTTAGCGGGGGGGGCAGATACGCAGTATTTT
V: TRBV10-3; size: NA; D: NA; J: TRBJ1-3; CDR3: CASSGVSGPSGNTIYF; DNA: TGTGCCAGCAGTGGAGTATCGGGACCCTCTGGAAACACCATATATTTT
V: TRBV7-2; size: many; D: NA; J: TRBJ2-1; CDR3: CASSLASSSYNEQFF; DNA: TGTGCCAGCAGCTTAGCGTCTAGCTCCTACAATGAGCAGTTCTTC
V: TRBV14; size: many; D: NA; J: TRBJ2-7; CDR3: CASSPLSLSYEQYF; DNA: TGTGCCAGCAGCCCCCTAAGCCTCTCCTACGAGCAGTACTTC
V: TRBV9; size: many; D: NA; J: TRBJ1-3; CDR3: CASSVSGAGNTIYF; DNA: TGTGCCAGCAGCGTATCAGGGGCTGGAAACACCATATATTTT
V: TRBV11-3; size: many; D: TRBD1; J: TRBJ2-7; CDR3: CASSLGGRDSYEQYF; DNA: TGTGCCAGCAGCTTAGGGGGACGGGACAGCTACGAGCAGTACTTC
V: TRBV3-2; size: NA; D: NA; J: TRBJ2-7; CDR3: CASSKDATDSYEQYF; DNA: TGTGCCAGCAGCAAGGACGCCACGGACTCCTACGAGCAGTACTTC
V: TRBV7-2; size: NA; D: TRBD1; J: TRBJ2-7; CDR3: CASSSRTGPSSYEQYF; DNA: TGTGCCAGCAGCTCCAGGACAGGGCCAAGCTCCTACGAGCAGTACTTC
V: TRBV7-7; size: many; D: TRBD1; J: TRBJ1-4; CDR3: CASSPGQGNEKLFF; DNA: TGTGCTAGCAGTCCCGGACAGGGAAATGAAAAACTGTTTTTT
V: TRBV12-3/TRBV12-4; size: many; D: NA; J: TRBJ2-7; CDR3: CASSPQGPSSYEQYF; DNA: TGTGCCAGCAGCCCGCAGGGGCCGAGCTCCTACGAGCAGTACTTC
V: TRBV7-3; size: NA; D: TRBD1; J: TRBJ1-4; CDR3: CASSSSGTEAAKLFF; DNA: TGTGCCAGCAGCAGTTCCGGGACAGAGGCGGCAAAACTGTTTTTT
V: TRBV18; size: many; D: NA; J: TRBJ1-2; CDR3: CASSPSRPRGYGYTF; DNA: TGTGCCAGCTCACCCTCCCGTCCCAGAGGCTATGGCTACACCTTC
V: TRBV4-1; size: many; D: NA; J: TRBJ1-6; CDR3: CASSYQGTNSPLHF; DNA: TGCGCCAGCAGCTATCAGGGGACGAATTCACCCCTCCACTTT
V: TRBV6-4; size: many; D: NA; J: TRBJ2-7; CDR3: CASSDSNWVEQYF; DNA: TGTGCCAGCAGTGACTCGAACTGGGTCGAGCAGTACTTC
V: TRBV20-1; size: many; D: TRBD1; J: TRBJ1-5; CDR3: CSARDGQALRYQPQHF; DNA: TGCAGTGCTAGAGATGGACAGGCCCTCAGATATCAGCCCCAGCATTTT
V: TRBV9; size: once; D: NA; J: TRBJ2-3; CDR3: CASSVDGQGTDTQYF; DNA: TGTGCCAGCAGCGTTGACGGGCAAGGAACAGATACGCAGTATTTT
V: TRBV19; size: many; D: NA; J: TRBJ2-7; CDR3: CASSSRQLGSYEQYF; DNA: TGTGCCAGTAGTAGCCGACAGTTAGGTTCCTACGAGCAGTACTTC
V: TRBV5-6; size: NA; D: TRBD2; J: TRBJ2-1; CDR3: CASSLAASGATYNEQFF; DNA: TGTGCCAGCAGCTTGGCCGCTAGCGGGGCCACATACAATGAGCAGTTCTTC
V: TRBV12-3/TRBV12-4; size: many; D: TRBD2; J: TRBJ2-7; CDR3: CASSLLVAGGEQYF; DNA: TGTGCCAGCAGTTTATTGGTAGCGGGAGGAGAGCAGTACTTC
V: TRBV6-2/TRBV6-3; size: NA; D: NA; J: TRBJ2-3; CDR3: CASSYSITAPRLTDTKYF; DNA: TGTGCCAGCAGTTACTCGATAACCGCGCCGCGGTTGACAGATACGAAGTATTTT
V: TRBV19; size: NA; D: TRBD1; J: TRBJ1-4; CDR3: CASSLETGLVGNEKLFF; DNA: TGTGCCAGTAGCCTCGAGACAGGGTTGGTGGGTAATGAAAAACTGTTTTTT
V: TRBV20-1; size: NA; D: TRBD1; J: TRBJ2-4; CDR3: CSAYGQGRENIQYF; DNA: TGCAGTGCATATGGACAGGGGAGGGAAAACATTCAGTACTTC
V: TRBV20-1; size: many; D: TRBD1; J: TRBJ2-7; CDR3: CSAHSRQGVGEQYF; DNA: TGCAGTGCGCACTCACGACAGGGGGTTGGCGAGCAGTACTTC
V: TRBV25-1; size: many; D: TRBD2; J: TRBJ2-2; CDR3: CAKPGLAGAPPGELFF; DNA: TGTGCCAAACCGGGACTAGCGGGAGCACCCCCCGGGGAGCTGTTTTTT
V: TRBV6-6; size: many; D: NA; J: TRBJ2-1; CDR3: CASSYETPINLNEQFF; DNA: TGTGCCAGCAGTTACGAGACACCGATTAACTTAAATGAGCAGTTCTTC
V: TRBV2; size: many; D: TRBD2; J: TRBJ2-1; CDR3: CASRVAGGRDEQFF; DNA: TGTGCCAGCAGAGTGGCGGGGGGTAGAGATGAGCAGTTCTTC
V: TRBV7-3; size: many; D: NA; J: TRBJ1-6; CDR3: CASIRDRDFYNSPLHF; DNA: TGTGCCAGCATCCGGGACCGAGATTTTTATAATTCACCCCTCCACTTT
V: TRBV5-1; size: many; D: TRBD1; J: TRBJ2-5; CDR3: CASSAGGGETQYF; DNA: TGCGCCAGCAGCGCAGGGGGCGGAGAGACCCAGTACTTC
V: TRBV14; size: many; D: TRBD1; J: TRBJ2-7; CDR3: CASSQLQGYEQYF; DNA: TGTGCCAGCAGCCAGCTACAGGGGTACGAGCAGTACTTC
V: TRBV6-2/TRBV6-3; size: NA; D: NA; J: TRBJ1-6; CDR3: CASSHGWQAGTPLHF; DNA: TGTGCCAGCAGTCACGGTTGGCAGGCGGGAACACCCCTCCACTTT
V: TRBV20-1; size: many; D: NA; J: TRBJ1-2; CDR3: CSARDADTSWAYGYTF; DNA: TGCAGTGCTAGAGATGCCGACACCTCATGGGCCTATGGCTACACCTTC
V: TRBV19; size: NA; D: NA; J: TRBJ1-4; CDR3: CASRNRDGHEQYFGRYEKLFF; DNA: NA
V: TRBV30; size: few; D: TRBD1; J: TRBJ1-5; CDR3: CAWSGTGGQPQHF; DNA: TGTGCCTGGAGTGGGACAGGGGGTCAGCCCCAGCATTTT
V: TRBV2; size: few; D: NA; J: TRBJ1-1; CDR3: CASRGQNTEAFF; DNA: TGTGCCAGCCGCGGACAGAACACTGAAGCTTTCTTT
V: TRBV13; size: few; D: NA; J: TRBJ1-2; CDR3: CASSLGGGGGYTF; DNA: TGTGCCAGCAGCTTAGGGGGGGGGGGCGGCTACACCTTC
V: TRBV2; size: NA; D: NA; J: TRBJ1-2; CDR3: CASSERGPYGYTF; DNA: TGTGCCAGCAGTGAAAGGGGCCCCTATGGCTACACCTTC
V: TRBV7-2; size: many; D: NA; J: TRBJ1-4; CDR3: CASSLSRGGTNEKLFF; DNA: TGTGCCAGCAGCTTATCCCGGGGGGGAACTAATGAAAAACTGTTTTTT
V: TRBV19; size: many; D: NA; J: TRBJ2-7; CDR3: CASREVQSAEQYF; DNA: TGTGCCAGTAGGGAGGTTCAGTCGGCCGAGCAGTACTTC
V: TRBV5-1; size: many; D: TRBD1; J: TRBJ2-2; CDR3: CASRRSRTGGNTGELFF; DNA: TGCGCCAGCAGACGCAGTCGGACAGGGGGCAACACCGGGGAGCTGTTTTTT
V: TRBV27; size: many; D: TRBD2; J: TRBJ2-3; CDR3: CASSPRLAGGTDTQYF; DNA: TGTGCCAGCAGTCCGCGACTAGCGGGGGGGACAGATACGCAGTATTTT
V: TRBV12-3/TRBV12-4; size: many; D: TRBD2; J: TRBJ2-1; CDR3: CASRGGAVNEQFF; DNA: TGTGCCAGCCGCGGGGGGGCGGTAAATGAGCAGTTCTTC
V: TRBV6-1; size: NA; D: NA; J: TRBJ2-2; CDR3: CASSHDIEGGELFF; DNA: TGTGCCAGCAGTCATGACATCGAGGGCGGGGAGCTGTTTTTT
V: TRBV20-1; size: many; D: NA; J: TRBJ2-7; CDR3: CSARDQNSEQYF; DNA: TGCAGTGCTAGGGATCAGAACTCCGAGCAGTACTTC
V: TRBV6-2/TRBV6-3; size: few; D: NA; J: TRBJ2-1; CDR3: CASRYSTLFYNEQFF; DNA: TGTGCCAGCAGGTATTCGACCTTGTTCTACAATGAGCAGTTCTTC
V: TRBV10-1; size: NA; D: NA; J: TRBJ2-6; CDR3: CASSPGGQSGANVLTF; DNA: TGCGCCAGCAGCCCCGGTGGGCAGTCTGGGGCCAACGTCCTGACTTTC